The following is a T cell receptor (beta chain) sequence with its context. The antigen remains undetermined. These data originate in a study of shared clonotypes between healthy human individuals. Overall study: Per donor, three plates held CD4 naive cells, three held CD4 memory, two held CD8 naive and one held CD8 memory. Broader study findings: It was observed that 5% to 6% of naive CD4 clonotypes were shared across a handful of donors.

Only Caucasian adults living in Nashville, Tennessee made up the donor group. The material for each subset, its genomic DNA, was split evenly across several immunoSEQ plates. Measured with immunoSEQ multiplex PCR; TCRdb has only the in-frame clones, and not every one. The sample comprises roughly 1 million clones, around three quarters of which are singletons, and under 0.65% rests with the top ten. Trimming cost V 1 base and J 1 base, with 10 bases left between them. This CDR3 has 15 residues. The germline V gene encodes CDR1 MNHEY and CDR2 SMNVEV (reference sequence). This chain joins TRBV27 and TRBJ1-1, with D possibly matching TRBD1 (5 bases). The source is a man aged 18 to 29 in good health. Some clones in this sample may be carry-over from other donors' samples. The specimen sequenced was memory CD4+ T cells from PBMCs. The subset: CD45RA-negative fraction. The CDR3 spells CASSLWGEPNTEAFF. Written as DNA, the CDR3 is TGTGCCAGCAGTTTATGGGGGGAACCGAACACTGAAGCTTTCTTT.